The TCR beta chain described here comes from a study of shared clonotypes between healthy human individuals. TCRdb's copy holds only in-frame clones and misses some; the assay was immunoSEQ multiplex PCR. The sample includes around 750,000 clones, about 74% of them seen just once. V shed 5 bases, J shed 0 bases, and the junction held 2 bases outside the gene matches. The length of the CDR3 is 15 residues. Germline V gives CDR1 SGHTA, CDR2 FQGNSA. V gene TRBV7-2 combines with J gene TRBJ2-2, with 8 bases lining up with TRBD1. The sequenced sample consisted of memory CD4+ T cells sorted from blood. Subset meaning: CD45RA-negative fraction. The receptor was isolated from a woman in her twenties or thirties in good health. In nucleotides, the CDR3 is TGTGCCAGCAGCCAACAGGGGGCGAACACCGGGGAGCTGTTTTTT. Its translation: CASSQQGANTGELFF.